Included here is one T cell receptor beta chain sequence, with context. Its matching antigen is unknown. This CDR3 region has 11 residues. Germline CDR1 is MNHNY and CDR2 is SVGAGI (reference sequence). The V gene lost 8 bases and the J gene lost 4 bases, with 9 bases spanning the gap. TCRB transcripts that were expressed got sequenced, as all of the isolated RNA had been reverse transcribed. There were approximately 3.7 million reads on average in the naive, central memory and regulatory T cell samples. TCRdb keeps only in-frame clones here, not all; method: immunoSEQ multiplex PCR. The sample has some 150,000 clones, about 13% seen once; the top ten hold around 1.2%. The record originates from a study of beta chain features in type 1 diabetes. Overall study context: Summed over all samples, the examined sorted cells came to fewer than 120 million. Findings of the study overall: Significant though moderate, a shortening of TCRB CDR3s appeared in all four CD4+ subsets of Type 1 diabetes patients.

It was via CD45RO/CCR7/CD25/CD127/CD95/CD27 that CD4+ naive, central memory, regulatory and stem cell-like memory cells were sorted. The receptor's source is a man younger than 30 with type 1 diabetes. The chain has TRBV6-6 and TRBJ2-7; tentatively, D is TRBD1 (6 bases). Specimen: central memory CD4+ T cells from blood. The CDR3 region is CASGGQYEQYF. In DNA, the CDR3 is TGTGCCAGCGGGGGCCAATACGAGCAGTACTTC.